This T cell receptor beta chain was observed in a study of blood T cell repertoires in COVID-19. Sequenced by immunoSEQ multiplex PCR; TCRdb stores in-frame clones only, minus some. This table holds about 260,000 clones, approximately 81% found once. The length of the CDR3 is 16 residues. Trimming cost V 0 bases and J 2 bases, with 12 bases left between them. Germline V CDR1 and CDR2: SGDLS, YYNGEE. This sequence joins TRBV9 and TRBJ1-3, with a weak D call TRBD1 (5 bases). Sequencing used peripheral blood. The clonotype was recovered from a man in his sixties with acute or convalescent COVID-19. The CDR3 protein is CASSVALQTAGNTIYF. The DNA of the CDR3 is TGTGCCAGCAGCGTAGCCCTCCAGACAGCTGGAAACACCATATATTTT.